What follows describes a single TCR beta chain. The data originate from a study of blood T cell repertoires in COVID-19. About the study: Samples representing acute and convalescent COVID-19 were sourced from the United States, Italy and Spain. The cDNA or gDNA used as material had been derived from T cells, B-cell-depleted T cells, or PBMCs.

Germline-derived CDR1 and CDR2 are KGHDR and SFDVKD. This CDR3 has 15 residues. V lost 5 bases to trimming and J lost 7 bases; unmatched junction nucleotides: 6. In the study's own analysis: Nucleated cell number was recorded as an estimate derived from reference gene primer amplification. Clones were read by immunoSEQ multiplex PCR, and TCRdb kept only the in-frame ones, dropping some. The V and J calls and clone size were taken over from that table, and D and trimming were inferred from the DNA. In the table there are tens of thousands of clones, over 75% of which are singletons. This TCR derives from a young man with active or convalescent COVID-19. Source material: peripheral blood. The rearrangement links TRBV24-1 to TRBJ2-3; 12 positions match TRBD2. Here the CDR3 reads CATSAPGTSGYTQYF. The DNA of the CDR3 is TGTGCCACCAGTGCCCCCGGGACTAGCGGGTATACGCAGTATTTT.